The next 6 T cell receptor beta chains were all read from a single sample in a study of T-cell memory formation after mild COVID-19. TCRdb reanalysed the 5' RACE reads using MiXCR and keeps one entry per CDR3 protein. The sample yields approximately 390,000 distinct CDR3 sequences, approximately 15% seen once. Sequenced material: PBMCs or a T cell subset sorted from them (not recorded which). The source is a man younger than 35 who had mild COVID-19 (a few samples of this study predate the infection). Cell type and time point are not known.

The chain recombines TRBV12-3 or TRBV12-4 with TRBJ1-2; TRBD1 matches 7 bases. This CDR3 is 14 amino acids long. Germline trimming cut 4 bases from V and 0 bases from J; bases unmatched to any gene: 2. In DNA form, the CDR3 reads TGTGCCAGCAGTTGGGACAGCGCTAACTATGGCTACACCTTC. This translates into CASSWDSANYGYTF.

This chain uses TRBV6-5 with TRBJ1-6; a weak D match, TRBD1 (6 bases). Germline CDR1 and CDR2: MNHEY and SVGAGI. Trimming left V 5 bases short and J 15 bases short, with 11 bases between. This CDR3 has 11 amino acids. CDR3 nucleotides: TGTGCCAGCAGTAATCAGGGGAACCTCCACTTT. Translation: CASSNQGNLHF.

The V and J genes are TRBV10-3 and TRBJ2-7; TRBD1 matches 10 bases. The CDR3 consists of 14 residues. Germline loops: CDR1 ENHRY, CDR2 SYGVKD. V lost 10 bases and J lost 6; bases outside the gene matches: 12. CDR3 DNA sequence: TGTGCCACCCGGGACAGGGGTCCGGAGGTCGAGCAGTACTTC. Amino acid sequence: CATRDRGPEVEQYF.

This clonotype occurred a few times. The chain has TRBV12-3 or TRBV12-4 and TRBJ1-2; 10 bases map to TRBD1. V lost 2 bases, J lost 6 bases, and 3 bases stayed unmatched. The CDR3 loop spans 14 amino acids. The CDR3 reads CASSLKGQGDGYTF. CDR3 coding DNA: TGTGCCAGCAGTTTAAAAGGACAGGGGGATGGCTACACCTTC.

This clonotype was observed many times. The CDR3 DNA reads TGTGCCAGCAGCTTAGCGGGGCCCCTCTACAACGAGCAGTACTTC. It specifies CASSLAGPLYNEQYF. V and J are TRBV7-2 and TRBJ2-7; tentative D call: TRBD1 (5 bases). V lost 0 bases, J lost 5 bases, and 14 bases lay in between. CDR1 is SGHTA, CDR2 FQGNSA, per germline. This CDR3 is 15 amino acids long.

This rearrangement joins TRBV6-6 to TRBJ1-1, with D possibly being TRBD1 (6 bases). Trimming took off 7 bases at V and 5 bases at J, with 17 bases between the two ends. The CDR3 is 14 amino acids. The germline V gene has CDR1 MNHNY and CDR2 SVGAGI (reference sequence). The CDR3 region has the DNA TGTGCCAGCATCAGAACAGGGTCGGAAACTGAAGCTTTCTTT. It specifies CASIRTGSETEAFF.